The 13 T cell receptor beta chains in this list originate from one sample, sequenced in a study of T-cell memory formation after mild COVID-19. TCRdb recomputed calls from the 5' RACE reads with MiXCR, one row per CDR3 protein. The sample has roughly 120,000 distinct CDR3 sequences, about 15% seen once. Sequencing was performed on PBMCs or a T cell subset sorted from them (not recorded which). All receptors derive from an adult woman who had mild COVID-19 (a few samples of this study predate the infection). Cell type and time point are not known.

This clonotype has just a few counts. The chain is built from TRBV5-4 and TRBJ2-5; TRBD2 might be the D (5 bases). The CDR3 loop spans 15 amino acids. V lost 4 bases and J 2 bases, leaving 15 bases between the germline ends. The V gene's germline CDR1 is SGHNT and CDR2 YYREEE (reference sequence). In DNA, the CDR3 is TGTGCCAGCAGCCCCCGGTTCGGCGGGCAAGAGACCCAGTACTTC. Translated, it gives CASSPRFGGQETQYF.

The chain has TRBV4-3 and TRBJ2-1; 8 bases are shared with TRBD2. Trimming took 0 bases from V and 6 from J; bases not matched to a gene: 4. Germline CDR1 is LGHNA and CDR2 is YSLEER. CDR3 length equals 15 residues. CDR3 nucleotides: TGCGCCAGCAGCCAAGATAGGCTAGCGGGCAATGAGCAGTTCTTC. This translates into CASSQDRLAGNEQFF.

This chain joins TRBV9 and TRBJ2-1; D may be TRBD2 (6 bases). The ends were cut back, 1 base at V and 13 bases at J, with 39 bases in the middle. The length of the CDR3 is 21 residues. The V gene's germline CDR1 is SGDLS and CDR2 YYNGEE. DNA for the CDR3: TGTGCCAGCAGCGTACCATCAGGCTCACAAACCGGACCCAATGAGCGGGCAATCCAGTTCTTC. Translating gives CASSVPSGSQTGPNERAIQFF.

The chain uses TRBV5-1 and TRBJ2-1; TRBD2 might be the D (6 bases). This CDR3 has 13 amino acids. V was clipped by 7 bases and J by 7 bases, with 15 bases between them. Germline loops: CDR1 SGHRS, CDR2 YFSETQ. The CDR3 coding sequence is TGCGCCAGCGACTCCCCGGGGGAGAATGAGCAGTTCTTC. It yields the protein CASDSPGENEQFF.

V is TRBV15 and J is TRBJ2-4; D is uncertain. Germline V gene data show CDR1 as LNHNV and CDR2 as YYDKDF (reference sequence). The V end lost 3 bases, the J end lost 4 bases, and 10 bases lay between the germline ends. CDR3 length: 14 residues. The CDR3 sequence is CATSSGYGKNIQYF. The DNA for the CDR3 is TGTGCCACCAGCAGCGGGTACGGGAAAAACATTCAGTACTTC.

Written as DNA, the CDR3 is TGTGCCAGCAGACCCACAGGGTCCGGGGCCAACGTCCTGACTTTC. Its translation: CASRPTGSGANVLTF. This chain joins TRBV6-5 and TRBJ2-6; maybe TRBD1 (6 bases). The CDR3 has 15 residues. Germline V lookup: CDR1 MNHEY, CDR2 SVGAGI. Trimming stripped 6 bases from V and 4 bases from J, with 13 bases between.

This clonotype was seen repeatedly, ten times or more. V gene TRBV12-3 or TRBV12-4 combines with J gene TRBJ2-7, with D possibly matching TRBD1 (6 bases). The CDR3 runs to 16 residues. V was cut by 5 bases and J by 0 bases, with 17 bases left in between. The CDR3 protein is CASSAGTLRSSYEQYF. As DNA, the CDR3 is TGTGCCAGCAGTGCCGGGACACTGCGTAGCTCCTACGAGCAGTACTTC.

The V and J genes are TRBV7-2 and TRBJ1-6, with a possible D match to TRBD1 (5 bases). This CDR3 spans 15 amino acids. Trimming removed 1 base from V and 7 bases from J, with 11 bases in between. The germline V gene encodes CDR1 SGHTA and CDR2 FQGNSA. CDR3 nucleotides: TGTGCCAGCAGCTTAGATGGACACCAGAATTCACCCCTCCACTTT. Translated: CASSLDGHQNSPLHF.

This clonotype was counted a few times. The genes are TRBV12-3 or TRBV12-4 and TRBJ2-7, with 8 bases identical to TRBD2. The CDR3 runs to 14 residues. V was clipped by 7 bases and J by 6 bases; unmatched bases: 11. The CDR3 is CASTPGGRIGEQYF. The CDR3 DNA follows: TGTGCCAGCACTCCGGGGGGGAGAATCGGCGAGCAGTACTTC.

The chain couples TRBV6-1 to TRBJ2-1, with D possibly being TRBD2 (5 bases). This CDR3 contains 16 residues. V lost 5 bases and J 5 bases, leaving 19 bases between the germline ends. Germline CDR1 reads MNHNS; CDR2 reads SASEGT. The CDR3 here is CASSLELGLLNNEQFF. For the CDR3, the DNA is TGTGCCAGCAGTCTCGAACTTGGACTTCTTAACAATGAGCAGTTCTTC.

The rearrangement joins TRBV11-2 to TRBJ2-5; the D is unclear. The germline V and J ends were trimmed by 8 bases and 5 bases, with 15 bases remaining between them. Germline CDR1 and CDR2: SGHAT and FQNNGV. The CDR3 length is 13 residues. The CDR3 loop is CASAGALKETQYF. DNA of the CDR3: TGTGCCAGCGCCGGAGCACTAAAGGAGACCCAGTACTTC.

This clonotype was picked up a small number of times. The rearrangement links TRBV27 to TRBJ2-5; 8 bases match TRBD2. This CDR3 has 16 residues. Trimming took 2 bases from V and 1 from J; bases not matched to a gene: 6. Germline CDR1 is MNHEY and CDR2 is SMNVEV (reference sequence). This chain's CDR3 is CASSLNAGGFQETQYF. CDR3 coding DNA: TGTGCCAGCAGTTTAAATGCGGGAGGTTTCCAAGAGACCCAGTACTTC.

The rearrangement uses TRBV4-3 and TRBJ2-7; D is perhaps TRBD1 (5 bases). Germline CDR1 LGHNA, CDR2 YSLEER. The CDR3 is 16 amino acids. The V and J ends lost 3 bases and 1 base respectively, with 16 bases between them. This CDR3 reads CASSQDMFGASYEQYF. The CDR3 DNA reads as TGCGCCAGCAGCCAGGACATGTTTGGGGCATCCTACGAGCAGTACTTC.